These 4 T cell receptor beta chains originate from one sample sequenced in a study of blood T cell repertoires in COVID-19. Here immunoSEQ multiplex PCR was the method, and the copy in TCRdb shows in-frame clones only, minus some. The data contain fewer than 200,000 clones, roughly 85% of them singletons. Specimen: peripheral blood. The receptors here all came from a woman in her fifties or sixties with COVID-19, enrolled during active disease.

Remarks on this clone: The sample has other DNA sequences that encode this CDR3 too. This chain links TRBV30 with TRBJ1-1; D gene uncertain. Germline V CDR1 and CDR2: GTSNPN, SVGIG (reference sequence). The CDR3 covers 13 residues. V was shortened by 0 bases and J by 1 base, with 6 bases between the two germline ends. The DNA for the CDR3 is TGTGCCTGGAGTGTACGGGAGAACACTGAAGCTTTCTTT. Its protein is CAWSVRENTEAFF.

This rearrangement joins TRBV5-6 to TRBJ1-1; maybe TRBD1 (6 bases). This CDR3 has 14 amino acids. Germline-derived CDR1 and CDR2 are SGHDT and YYEEEE. With 0 bases removed from V and 12 bases from J, the gap between germline ends came to 18 bases. The CDR3 loop is CASSLGQVAGDTFF. The CDR3 DNA is TGTGCCAGCAGCTTGGGACAGGTCGCCGGAGATACTTTCTTT.

V is TRBV28 and J is TRBJ1-3; D ambiguous. From germline, CDR1 is MDHEN and CDR2 SYDVKM. The length of the CDR3 is 14 residues. V lost 7 bases and J 0 bases, leaving 10 bases between the germline ends. The CDR3 sequence: CASTTEISGNTIYF. The CDR3 DNA is TGTGCCAGCACCACGGAGATCTCTGGAAACACCATATATTTT.

In this sample, this clone turned up a few times. V usage is TRBV6-1 and J usage is TRBJ1-5, with D maybe TRBD1 (5 bases). This CDR3 has 16 amino acids. Germline-derived CDR1 and CDR2 are MNHNS and SASEGT. The ends were cut back, 4 bases at V and 0 bases at J, with 13 bases in the middle. The CDR3 DNA follows: TGTGCCAGCAGTGGCGGGACGGCTTATAGCAATCAGCCCCAGCATTTT. This gives the protein CASSGGTAYSNQPQHF.